The source of this T cell receptor beta chain is a study of OX40 agonist ivuxolimab in advanced cancers. Produced via immunoSEQ multiplex PCR; TCRdb's table is partial and in-frame only. Of tens of thousands of clones in the sample, 80% to 95% were seen once. Trimming pared 5 bases from V and 1 base from J, leaving 14 bases between. Germline values: CDR1 SEHNR, CDR2 FQNEAQ (reference sequence). The CDR3 runs to 15 residues. This chain connects TRBV7-9 to TRBJ2-5; tentatively, D is TRBD1 (7 bases). This TCR was sampled from an adult with an advanced solid tumor such as melanoma, head and neck, liver or kidney cancer. Sequencing used CD4+ or CD8+ T cells sorted from blood, obtained in a trial of the OX40 agonist ivuxolimab. CDR3 protein: CASSRGTVAQETQYF. CDR3 DNA: TGTGCCAGCAGCCGCGGGACAGTGGCCCAAGAGACCCAGTACTTC.